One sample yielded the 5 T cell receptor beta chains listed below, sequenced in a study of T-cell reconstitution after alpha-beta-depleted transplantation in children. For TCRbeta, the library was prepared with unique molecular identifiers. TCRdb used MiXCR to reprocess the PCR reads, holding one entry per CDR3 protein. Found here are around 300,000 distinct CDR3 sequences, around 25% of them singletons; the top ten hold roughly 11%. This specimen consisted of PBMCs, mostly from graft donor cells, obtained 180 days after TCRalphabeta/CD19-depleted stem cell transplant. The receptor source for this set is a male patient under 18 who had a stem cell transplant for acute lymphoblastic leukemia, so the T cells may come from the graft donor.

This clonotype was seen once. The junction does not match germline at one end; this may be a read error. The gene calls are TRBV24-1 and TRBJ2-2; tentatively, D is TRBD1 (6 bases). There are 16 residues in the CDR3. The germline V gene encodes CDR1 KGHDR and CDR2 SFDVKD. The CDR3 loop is CATSDGTWVNTEELFF. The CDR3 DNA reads TGTGCCACCAGTGACGGGACATGGGTGAACACCGAGGAGCTGTTTTTT.

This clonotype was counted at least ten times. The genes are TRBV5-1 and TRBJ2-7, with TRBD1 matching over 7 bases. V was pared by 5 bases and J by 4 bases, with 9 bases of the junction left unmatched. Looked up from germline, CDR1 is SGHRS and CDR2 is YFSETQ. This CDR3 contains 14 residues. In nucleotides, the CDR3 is TGCGCCAGCAGGTACGGGACAGAAAAATACGAGCAGTACTTC. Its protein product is CASRYGTEKYEQYF.

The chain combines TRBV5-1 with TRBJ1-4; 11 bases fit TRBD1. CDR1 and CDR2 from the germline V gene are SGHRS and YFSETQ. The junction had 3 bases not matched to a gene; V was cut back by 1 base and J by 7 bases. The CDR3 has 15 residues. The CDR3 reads CASSLQGQGGEKLFF. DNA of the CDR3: TGCGCCAGCAGCTTGCAGGGACAGGGGGGTGAAAAACTGTTTTTT.

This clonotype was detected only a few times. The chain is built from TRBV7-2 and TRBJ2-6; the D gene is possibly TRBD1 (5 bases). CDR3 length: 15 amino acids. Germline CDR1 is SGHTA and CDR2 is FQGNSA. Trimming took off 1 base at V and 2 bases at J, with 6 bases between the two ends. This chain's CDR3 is CASSLGGPGANVLTF. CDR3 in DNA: TGTGCCAGCAGCTTAGGGGGCCCTGGGGCCAACGTCCTGACTTTC. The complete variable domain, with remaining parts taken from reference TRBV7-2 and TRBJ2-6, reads GAGVSQSPSNKVTEKGKDVELRCDPISGHTALYWYRQSLGQGLEFLIYFQGNSAPDKSGLPSDRFSAERTGGSVSTLTIQRTQQEDSAVYLCASSLGGPGANVLTFGAGSRLTVL.

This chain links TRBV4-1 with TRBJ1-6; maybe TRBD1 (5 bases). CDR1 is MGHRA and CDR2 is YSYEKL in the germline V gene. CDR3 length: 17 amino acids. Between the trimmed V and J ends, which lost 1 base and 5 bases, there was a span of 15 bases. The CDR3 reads CASSQAPSTADNSPLHF. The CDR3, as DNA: TGCGCCAGCAGCCAAGCCCCTTCGACAGCGGATAATTCACCCCTCCACTTT.